The 11 T cell receptor beta chains below were found in one sample sequenced in a study of blood T cells in healthy people across ages. Using a J-beta primer mix together with a sample-barcoded 5' primer, a second PCR was run for roughly 6 to 11 cycles. TCRdb ran MiXCR on the 5' RACE reads and lists one entry per CDR3 protein. The sample lists about 1.6 million distinct CDR3 sequences; about 32% were seen once. The sample taken for sequencing was blood. The receptors were sampled from a woman in her 30s in good health.

This clonotype has more than one count but fewer than ten. V gene TRBV7-2 combines with J gene TRBJ1-4; 8 bases are shared with TRBD1. The CDR3 has 17 amino acids. V lost 2 bases, J lost 7 bases, and 12 bases stayed unmatched. The germline CDR1 and CDR2 sequences are SGHTA and FQGNSA. Here the CDR3 reads CASSLRPGTGRVEKLFF. Written as DNA, the CDR3 is TGTGCCAGCAGCTTACGTCCCGGGACAGGACGAGTTGAAAAACTGTTTTTT.

The chain uses TRBV6-5 and TRBJ2-7, with D perhaps TRBD1 or TRBD2 (5 bases each). This CDR3 spans 13 amino acids. Germline assignment: CDR1 MNHEY and CDR2 SVGAGI. The ends were cut back, 5 bases at V and 6 bases at J, with 14 bases in the middle. The CDR3 spells CASSPRRGVEQYF. The CDR3 DNA follows: TGTGCCAGCAGTCCACGGCGAGGGGTCGAGCAGTACTTC.

The rearrangement joins TRBV30 to TRBJ1-4, with 10 bases identical to TRBD1. V lost 8 bases, J lost 8 bases, and 5 bases stayed unmatched. Germline assignment: CDR1 GTSNPN and CDR2 SVGIG (reference sequence). The CDR3 totals 12 residues. The CDR3 is CATGQGDEKLFF. The CDR3 region has the DNA TGTGCCACTGGACAGGGGGACGAAAAACTGTTTTTT.

The chain has TRBV18 and TRBJ2-5, with D possibly matching TRBD1 (6 bases). V was clipped by 6 bases and J by 1 base, with 15 bases between them. Per the germline V gene, CDR1 is KGHSH and CDR2 is LQKENI. This CDR3 comprises 15 residues. The chain's CDR3 is CASSDLRQAQETQYF. CDR3 nucleotide sequence: TGTGCCAGCTCCGACTTGAGACAGGCCCAAGAGACCCAGTACTTC.

The rearrangement links TRBV6-1 to TRBJ1-2; 7 nucleotides match TRBD1. This CDR3 has 14 residues. J gave up 7 bases and V 5 bases, and 10 bases lay outside the gene matches. Germline-derived CDR1 and CDR2 are MNHNS and SASEGT. DNA for the CDR3: TGTGCCAGCAGTCCTATCCCGACAGGGTCTGGCTACACCTTC. Amino acid sequence: CASSPIPTGSGYTF.

The V gene is TRBV5-8, the J gene TRBJ2-5; D possibly corresponds to TRBD1 (5 bases). The J call may be faulty, since TRBJ2-7 better matches the DNA end. This CDR3 has 15 residues. Germline values: CDR1 SGHTS, CDR2 YDEGEE. CDR3 residues: CASSLGQSFSYEQYF. CDR3 coding DNA: TGTGCCAGCAGCTTGGGACAGAGCTTCTCCTACGAGCAGTACTTC.

The chain links TRBV7-7 to TRBJ2-1; possibly TRBD1 for D (5 bases). Germline V gene sequence: CDR1 SSHAT, CDR2 FNYEAQ (reference sequence). The CDR3 loop spans 16 amino acids. V was clipped by 5 bases and J by 6 bases, with 20 bases between them. The DNA for the CDR3 is TGTGCCAGCAGCAAAGAGCTAGGGGTGGCAATCAATGAGCAGTTCTTC. Encoded protein: CASSKELGVAINEQFF.

V gene TRBV11-2 combines with J gene TRBJ2-7; tentatively, D is TRBD1 or TRBD2 (6 bases each). The CDR3 runs 17 residues. The germline V gene has CDR1 SGHAT and CDR2 FQNNGV. Trimming left V 2 bases short and J 6 bases short, with 23 bases between. In DNA, the CDR3 is TGTGCCAGCAGCTTAACGCGACAGGAGGGGGGTCTTGGCGAGCAGTACTTC. Translated, it gives CASSLTRQEGGLGEQYF.

The genes are TRBV4-3 and TRBJ2-5; D remains unclear. The better agreement between TRBJ2-7 and the DNA end casts doubt on the J call. The CDR3 is 14 residues long. Germline CDR1 reads LGHNA; CDR2 reads YSLEER. This CDR3 is CASSSRYPVDEQYF. In DNA, the CDR3 is TGCGCCAGCAGCTCCCGCTATCCGGTGGACGAGCAGTACTTC.

This clonotype was recorded a few times. V usage is TRBV5-1 and J usage is TRBJ2-7, with D perhaps matching TRBD1 (5 bases). The DNA end lines up better with TRBJ2-5; the J call may be wrong. This CDR3 region has 13 residues. In germline, CDR1 is SGHRS, CDR2 YFSETQ. The CDR3 protein is CASNKTGMETQYF. CDR3 bases: TGCGCCAGCAACAAAACAGGAATGGAGACCCAGTACTTC.

V gene TRBV7-9 combines with J gene TRBJ1-2; TRBD1 might be the D (5 bases). V lost 4 bases to trimming and J lost 6 bases, with 12 bases between them. There are 13 residues in the CDR3. In germline, CDR1 is SEHNR, CDR2 FQNEAQ (reference sequence). This CDR3 is CASSSAGMNGYTF. CDR3 DNA: TGTGCCAGCAGCTCCGCAGGGATGAATGGCTACACCTTC. Full variable domain (rest looked up from reference TRBV7-9 and TRBJ1-2): DTGVSQNPRHKITKRGQNVTFRCDPISEHNRLYWYRQTLGQGPEFLTYFQNEAQLEKSRLLSDRFSAERPKGSFSTLEIQRTEQGDSAMYLCASSSAGMNGYTFGSGTRLTVV.